The next 21 T cell receptor beta chains were all read from a single sample in a study of CD8+CD57+ T cells in acquired aplastic anemia. Genomic DNA served as template for TCR beta VDJ and CDR3 profiling. MiXCR, applied by TCRdb to the reads, yields one record per CDR3 protein. The sample shows around 250,000 distinct CDR3 sequences, roughly three fifths of them seen only once. The sample taken for sequencing was sorted CD4+, CD8+, or CD8+CD57+ T cells (not recorded which) from PBMCs. All receptors derive from a human donor with severe aplastic anemia or a healthy control (not recorded which).

Comments on this clonotype: Since no conserved phenylalanine or tryptophan closes the CDR3, a read error is the likely cause. It is unclear where the CDR3 begins or ends on the DNA, so no DNA is shown, and the CDR3 is as TCRdb lists it. The chain is built from TRBV19 and TRBJ1-1; TRBD1 is taken as the D call from the table, unchecked against the DNA. Per germline, CDR1 LNHDA and CDR2 SQIVND (reference sequence). Including both end residues, the CDR3 is 8 amino acids long. CDR3 sequence reads: CASSPGWV.

The CDR3 sequence is CASSDLGVQQYF. CDR3 nucleotide sequence: TGTGCCAGCAGCGACCTGGGGGTTCAGCAGTACTTC. The chain recombines TRBV7-2 with TRBJ2-7, with D perhaps TRBD1 or TRBD2 (5 bases each). V lost 5 bases, J lost 8 bases, and 13 bases lay in between. Germline V gives CDR1 SGHTA, CDR2 FQGNSA. This CDR3 is built from 12 residues.

This clonotype was observed a handful of times. The V call is TRBV27, the J call TRBJ2-1; D assignment may be TRBD1 or TRBD2 (5 bases each). CDR3 length equals 16 residues. CDR1 and CDR2 from the germline V gene are MNHEY and SMNVEV (reference sequence). V dropped 4 bases and J dropped 3 bases, with 16 bases sitting between them. CDR3 sequence reads: CASSSSPSGGYNEQFF. DNA of the CDR3: TGTGCCAGCAGTTCTTCCCCAAGTGGGGGCTACAATGAGCAGTTCTTC.

The chain employs TRBV2 and TRBJ1-2; D remains ambiguous. Germline V gene data show CDR1 as SNHLY and CDR2 as FYNNEI. The CDR3 totals 11 residues. Between the trimmed V and J ends, which lost 3 bases and 13 bases, there was a span of 12 bases. CDR3 residues: CASSDEYSSTF. The CDR3 region has the DNA TGTGCCAGCAGTGATGAGTACAGCTCCACCTTC.

This clonotype has at least ten counts. The chain employs TRBV6-1 and TRBJ1-5; D unresolved. The CDR3 is 15 residues long. Germline V CDR1 and CDR2: MNHNS, SASEGT. The V end was cut by 2 bases, the J end by 3 bases, with 11 bases between. The CDR3 bases are TGTGCCAGCAGTGAATGGAAGGGTCTCAATCAGCCCCAGCATTTT. This encodes CASSEWKGLNQPQHF.

This clonotype showed up many times. The chain has TRBV6-2 or TRBV6-3 and TRBJ1-1, with unresolved D. CDR3 length: 18 residues. Germline lookup yields CDR1 MNHEY and CDR2 SVGEGT. V dropped 2 bases and J dropped 1 base, with 20 bases sitting between them. The CDR3 bases are TGTGCCAGCAGTTACGAAGGTTGGGCTTCTACCGGGAACACTGAAGCTTTCTTT. Its translation: CASSYEGWASTGNTEAFF.

The chain combines TRBV24-1 with TRBJ2-2, with a possible D match to TRBD2 (5 bases). Germline lookup yields CDR1 KGHDR and CDR2 SFDVKD. The V and J ends lost 2 bases and 2 bases respectively, with 14 bases between them. The CDR3 contains 17 residues. The DNA of the CDR3 is TGTGCCACCAGTGATTCTCCCCCGGGGTACAACACCGGGGAGCTGTTTTTT. This encodes CATSDSPPGYNTGELFF.

The genes are TRBV7-3 and TRBJ2-1; 8 nucleotides align to TRBD1. This CDR3 has 14 residues. Germline V gives CDR1 SGHTA, CDR2 FQGTGA. With V trimmed by 7 bases and J by 5 bases, 7 bases remained unmatched. CDR3 region: CASIRDRKHNEQFF. For the CDR3, the DNA is TGTGCCAGCATCAGGGACAGGAAACACAATGAGCAGTTCTTC.

The chain recombines TRBV10-3 with TRBJ1-2; unclear D gene. Germline CDR1 reads ENHRY; CDR2 reads SYGVKD. V was shortened by 4 bases and J by 4 bases, with 25 bases between the two germline ends. The CDR3 is made up of 18 amino acids. The CDR3 nucleotides are TGTGCCATCAGTGTGGGTGCCCCGCCCCCCTCCCGGGGCTATGGCTACACCTTC. Protein: CAISVGAPPPSRGYGYTF.

In this sample, this clonotype turned up many times. The rearrangement joins TRBV12-3 or TRBV12-4 to TRBJ1-1, with a weak D call TRBD1 (6 bases). There are 16 residues in the CDR3. Between the trimmed V and J ends, which lost 3 bases and 10 bases, there was a span of 24 bases. The CDR3 loop reads CASSFGGGALSPGAFF. CDR3 in DNA: TGTGCCAGCAGTTTCGGTGGGGGGGCGCTTAGCCCGGGAGCTTTCTTT.

This clonotype occurred a few times. The chain couples TRBV19 to TRBJ2-1; TRBD1 or TRBD2 may be the D gene (5 bases each). CDR1 is LNHDA and CDR2 is SQIVND in the germline V gene (reference sequence). The germline V and J ends were trimmed by 6 bases and 8 bases, with 20 bases remaining between them. This CDR3 has 15 residues. CDR3: CASRGPRERSDEQFF. The CDR3 DNA reads TGTGCCAGTAGGGGACCCAGGGAGCGGAGCGATGAGCAGTTCTTC.

Ten or more counts support this clonotype. CDR3 DNA: TGTGCCAGTAGACCAGGTCGGGTCGGTCAGCCCCAGCATTTT. Protein sequence: CASRPGRVGQPQHF. V usage is TRBV19 and J usage is TRBJ1-5, with D hard to call. V lost 6 bases, J lost 6 bases, and 15 bases lay in between. The CDR3 is 14 residues long. Germline assignment: CDR1 LNHDA and CDR2 SQIVND (reference sequence).

This clonotype came up many times. The rearrangement uses TRBV14 and TRBJ2-2, with TRBD1 as a possible D gene (5 bases). V lost 4 bases to trimming and J lost 3 bases, with 21 bases between them. This CDR3 spans 18 amino acids. Germline-derived CDR1 and CDR2 are SGHDN and FVKESK. The CDR3 bases are TGTGCCAGCAGCCCGTATCAGGGATCCTCTATTTACACCGGGGAGCTGTTTTTT. It is translated as CASSPYQGSSIYTGELFF.

CDR3 protein: CASAFGTAHEKLFF. For the CDR3, the DNA is TGTGCCAGCGCTTTCGGGACTGCACATGAAAAACTGTTTTTT. V and J are TRBV2 and TRBJ1-4; tentatively, D is TRBD1 (5 bases). The CDR3 covers 14 residues. V lost 8 bases and J lost 6, with 16 bases in between. Per the germline V gene, CDR1 is SNHLY and CDR2 is FYNNEI. Based on the CDR3 plus reference TRBV2 and TRBJ1-4, the full variable domain is EPEVTQTPSHQVTQMGQEVILRCVPISNHLYFYWYRQILGQKVEFLVSFYNNEISEKSEIFDDQFSVERPDGSNFTLKIRSTKLEDSAMYFCASAFGTAHEKLFFGSGTQLSVL.

This clonotype was found many times. The chain couples TRBV4-3 to TRBJ2-3; tentatively, D is TRBD1 (6 bases). Trimming removed 0 bases at V and 7 bases at J, with 14 bases between. The CDR3 totals 15 residues. The V gene's germline CDR1 is LGHNA and CDR2 YSLEER. CDR3 region: CASSQEARGRYTQYF. CDR3 nucleotide sequence: TGCGCCAGCAGCCAAGAGGCCAGGGGTCGATATACGCAGTATTTT.

The chain combines TRBV6-5 with TRBJ2-7; TRBD2 matches 7 bases. J lost 5 bases, V lost 6 bases, and 7 bases had no gene match. Germline assignment: CDR1 MNHEY and CDR2 SVGAGI. This CDR3 has 13 residues. The CDR3 DNA reads as TGTGCCAGCAGCGAACTACTAGCGCACGAGCAGTACTTC. The encoded protein is CASSELLAHEQYF.

This clonotype came up a few times. V and J are TRBV12-3 or TRBV12-4 and TRBJ1-6; D unclear. This CDR3 has 13 amino acids. Between the trimmed V and J ends, which lost 6 bases and 11 bases, there was a span of 14 bases. The CDR3 DNA sequence: TGTGCCAGCAGGGACGTATACGGAGCACCCCTCCACTTT. Translation gives CASRDVYGAPLHF.

As to this clonotype: Its ends do not fully match the called genes, so a read error is possible. The chain combines TRBV7-9 with TRBJ2-7, with 10 bases aligning to TRBD1. CDR3 length: 14 residues. Germline values: CDR1 SEHNR, CDR2 FQNEAQ (reference sequence). The CDR3 DNA is TGTGCCAGCAGTTACCGGGACAGGGGAATGGAGCGGTACTTC. Translation: CASSYRDRGMERYF.

The chain employs TRBV20-1 and TRBJ2-7; TRBD2 might be the D (5 bases). The CDR3 has 11 residues. Germline V lookup: CDR1 DFQATT, CDR2 SNEGSKA (reference sequence). Trimming left V 4 bases short and J 3 bases short, with 7 bases between. CDR3 nucleotides: TGCAGTGCTATTCGGGACTACGAGCAGTACTTC. It codes for CSAIRDYEQYF.

The chain recombines TRBV7-8 with TRBJ2-7; D is unresolved. Looked up from germline, CDR1 is SGHVS and CDR2 is FQNEAQ. CDR3 length: 13 amino acids. V was pared by 3 bases and J by 6 bases, with 12 bases between. In DNA form, the CDR3 reads TGTGCCAGCAGCTTGGGGATCCAGTCCGAGCAGTACTTC. Residues: CASSLGIQSEQYF.

The chain uses TRBV2 and TRBJ2-1, with 12 bases matching TRBD2. Germline V gene sequence: CDR1 SNHLY, CDR2 FYNNEI. The CDR3 is made up of 16 amino acids. Trimming took 2 bases from V and 4 from J; bases not matched to a gene: 3. CDR3 nucleotides: TGTGCCAGCAGTGAACTAGCGGGAGGGCCGTACAATGAGCAGTTCTTC. This sequence encodes CASSELAGGPYNEQFF. Drawing the rest from reference TRBV2 and TRBJ2-1, the complete variable domain is EPEVTQTPSHQVTQMGQEVILRCVPISNHLYFYWYRQILGQKVEFLVSFYNNEISEKSEIFDDQFSVERPDGSNFTLKIRSTKLEDSAMYFCASSELAGGPYNEQFFGPGTRLTVL.